Included here is one T cell receptor beta chain sequence, with context. Its antigen is unidentified. Researchers ran the assay at a deep level. It was across several immunoSEQ plates that each subset's genomic DNA was evenly split. TCRdb's copy holds only in-frame clones and misses some; the assay was immunoSEQ multiplex PCR. Counted here are over a million clones, around 98% occurring once; the ten biggest clones make up roughly 0.42%. The data were taken from a study of shared clonotypes between healthy human individuals. Notes on the study in general: It was observed that roughly 5% of naive CD4 clonotypes were shared across a few donors. Some clonotypes were shared by all four sorted-subset donors, while others were not shared. The non-shared ones had lower generation probabilities than the shared ones.

Sequenced: naive CD4+ T cells sorted from blood. Subset: CD45RA+ positively selected. The sequence was collected from a young man in good health.

The CDR3 reads CASSLYLTSGRGYEQYF. The DNA for the CDR3 is TGCGCCAGCAGCTTGTACCTAACTAGCGGGAGGGGATACGAGCAGTACTTC. The chain carries TRBV5-1 and TRBJ2-7; TRBD2 agrees at 13 bases. The CDR3 is 17 amino acids. Unmatched junction bases numbered 8, after V lost 1 base and J lost 4 bases. The germline V gene encodes CDR1 SGHRS and CDR2 YFSETQ.